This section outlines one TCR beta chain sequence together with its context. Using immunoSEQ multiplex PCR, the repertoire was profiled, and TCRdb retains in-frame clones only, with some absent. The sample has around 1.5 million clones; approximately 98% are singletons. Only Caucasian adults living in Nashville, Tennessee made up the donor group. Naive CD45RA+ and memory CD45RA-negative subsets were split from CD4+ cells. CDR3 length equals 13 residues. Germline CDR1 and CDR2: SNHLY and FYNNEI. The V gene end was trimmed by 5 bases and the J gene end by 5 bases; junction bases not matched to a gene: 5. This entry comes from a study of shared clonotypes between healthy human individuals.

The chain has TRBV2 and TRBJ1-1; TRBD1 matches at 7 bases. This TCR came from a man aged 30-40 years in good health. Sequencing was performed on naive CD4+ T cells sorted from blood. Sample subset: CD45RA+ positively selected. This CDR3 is CASSRQGRTEAFF. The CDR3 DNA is TGTGCCAGCAGTCGACAGGGTCGGACTGAAGCTTTCTTT.